This entry concerns a single T cell receptor beta chain. Its cognate antigen has yet to be identified. Base-call qualities are not available, and no considerably larger clone is one nucleotide away. TCRbeta CDR3 regions were amplified from genomic DNA by means of the immunoSEQ Assay, a bias-controlled multiplex PCR. For the original study's pipeline: Nucleated cell counts per sample were estimated from amplification of reference gene primers within the assay. To quantify the absolute abundance of each unique TCRbeta CDR3 rearrangement, sequence reads were collapsed and filtered. For each sample, productive Simpson clonality was calculated as the square root of Simpson's diversity index over productive rearrangements. The source is immuneACCESS, and TCRdb retained only in-frame sequences with V and J called. Part of the clones is not carried over; for the studies checked, unresolved V genes explain less than half of this, and the remainder is unexplained. The V and J calls and clone size come from that table; D and trimming were worked out from the DNA. Here the sample has about 140,000 clones; nearly 80% occur a single time. The ten largest clonotypes hold roughly 2.9% of the sample.

This specimen belongs to a study of blood T cell repertoires in COVID-19 (dated by TCRdb to 2019 to 2021). A note on the overall study: Samples from collaborators originated in the United States, Italy and Spain and spanned both the acute and convalescent phases of COVID-19. The prospective study material was composed of cDNA or gDNA derived from T cells, B-cell-depleted T cells, or PBMCs. Deeply sampled blood TCRbeta repertoires from subjects exposed to, actively infected with, or recovered from COVID-19 were included in the dataset. The repertoires were made available in a free public database intended to serve as a resource for research on the immune response to SARS-CoV-2. The samples were drawn from two sources: the first 160 participants of the ongoing ImmuneRACE study, and 1,000 to 1,500 subjects contributed by 6 global collaborators. Sample metadata almost always included a de-identified subject ID, COVID-19 status, age in years and sex. HLA class I and class II types, where available, came from metadata supplied by the sample provider rather than from assay-based typing.

What the research found in general, with its limitations: The quantity of clinical and demographic metadata differed by source and by participant and was supplied without curation.

Spanning cysteine to phenylalanine, the CDR3 consists of 15 amino acids. The retained sequence is limited to the CDR3, 45 bases, with the frame set at the first base. The trim is 6 bases for V and 6 bases for J, with a gap of 21 bases between the germline ends. The germline V gene encodes CDR1 MNHEY and CDR2 SVGAGI. Participants in the prospective study were enrolled through a virtual design, were aged 18 to 89 years, and lived in roughly 26 United States geographic areas. In the prospective study, participants were assigned to cohorts based on the clinical history participants reported in a screening survey and a study questionnaire. For ImmuneRACE Cohort 3, a participant was defined as recovered based on two consecutive negative NP/OP PCR tests, clearance by a healthcare professional, or resolution of symptoms. Each participant in the prospective study had whole blood, serum and a nasopharyngeal or oropharyngeal swab collected by mobile phlebotomists. Additional blood draws and questionnaires over an approximately two-month period could optionally be provided by prospective study participants. Blood samples from the prospective study were shipped frozen or at room temperature prior to DNA extraction.

This clonotype was sampled from a woman between 50 and 59 years old who had recovered from COVID-19. Material for sequencing was PBMCs or T cells enriched from blood (not recorded which). The chain is assembled from TRBV6-5 and TRBJ2-7; tentative D gene TRBD2, with 6 bases matching. The CDR3: CASSPEYGLPSEQYF. The nucleotides read TGTGCCAGCAGCCCCGAGTATGGACTACCCTCCGAGCAGTACTTC.